The next 15 T cell receptor beta chains were all read from a single sample in a study of cytomegalovirus exposure and HLA in healthy donors. PCR was performed using 60 Vbeta and 13 Jbeta primers. Profiled with immunoSEQ multiplex PCR; TCRdb holds only in-frame clones, not every one. Of about 150,000 clones listed, approximately 80% are singletons. Sequenced material: PBMCs. The receptors come from a male donor in good health and CMV-seronegative.

The chain has TRBV18 and TRBJ1-5; 7 nucleotides align to TRBD1. The J segment lost 4 bases and the V segment lost 5 bases, leaving 8 bases of the junction unmatched. The CDR3 contains 15 residues. CDR1 KGHSH and CDR2 LQKENI come from the germline V gene. CDR3 DNA sequence: TGTGCCAGCTCAGTGGACAGGCAAGGGAATCAGCCCCAGCATTTT. This gives the protein CASSVDRQGNQPQHF.

For the CDR3, the DNA is TGCGCCAGCAGGGAGGGACAGGGGGCAACCTACGAGCAGTACTTC. It codes for CASREGQGATYEQYF. V and J are TRBV10-2 and TRBJ2-7, with 12 nucleotides matching TRBD1. Germline V gene lookup returns CDR1 WSHSY and CDR2 SAAADI. The CDR3 contains 15 residues. Trimming cost V 6 bases and J 2 bases; bases outside gene matches: 5.

This chain connects TRBV15 to TRBJ1-4; 10 nucleotides agree with TRBD1. The CDR3 runs 16 residues. CDR1 is LNHNV and CDR2 is YYDKDF in the germline V gene (reference sequence). The V and J ends lost 0 bases and 8 bases, in that order; junction bases with no gene match: 6. The CDR3 nucleotides are TGTGCCACCAGCAGAGATCGGACAGGGGGGGACGAAAAACTGTTTTTT. Translated: CATSRDRTGGDEKLFF. Using reference TRBV15 and TRBJ1-4 for the parts outside the CDR3, the full variable domain is DAMVIQNPRYQVTQFGKPVTLSCSQTLNHNVMYWYQQKSSQAPKLLFHYYDKDFNNEADTPDNFQSRRPNTSFCFLDIRSPGLGDTAMYLCATSRDRTGGDEKLFFGSGTQLSVL.

V usage is TRBV27 and J usage is TRBJ2-7, with 12 bases identical to TRBD2. V gave up 5 bases and J gave up 5 bases; unmatched junction bases: 22. Germline CDR1 MNHEY, CDR2 SMNVEV (reference sequence). This CDR3 has 20 amino acids. CDR3 DNA: TGTGCCAGCAGTCGGGACTGGAGGGTCTATCTGACTAGCGGGAGAGACGAGCAGTACTTC. This codes for CASSRDWRVYLTSGRDEQYF.

The chain carries TRBV6-5 and TRBJ2-3, with 7 bases fitting TRBD2. Germline V gives CDR1 MNHEY, CDR2 SVGAGI. CDR3 length equals 16 residues. Germline trimming cut 0 bases from V and 0 bases from J; bases unmatched to any gene: 3. CDR3 coding DNA: TGTGCCAGCAGTTACTCTGGGACTACGAGCACAGATACGCAGTATTTT. Encoded protein: CASSYSGTTSTDTQYF.

This clone was counted once. The chain joins TRBV30 to TRBJ2-3; 9 nucleotides align to TRBD1. Trimming cost V 4 bases and J 0 bases; bases outside gene matches: 5. CDR3 length: 15 residues. Per the germline V gene, CDR1 is GTSNPN and CDR2 is SVGIG (reference sequence). Here the CDR3 reads CAWTAGTGSTDTQYF. Written as DNA, the CDR3 is TGTGCCTGGACGGCCGGGACAGGGAGCACAGATACGCAGTATTTT.

This rearrangement joins TRBV6-1 to TRBJ2-1; 7 bases map to TRBD2. The germline gives CDR1 MNHNS, CDR2 SASEGT. The CDR3 runs to 16 residues. J lost 2 bases, V lost 2 bases, and 6 bases had no gene match. The CDR3 sequence: CASSEQRGAAYNEQFF. In DNA, the CDR3 is TGTGCCAGCAGTGAACAGCGGGGTGCAGCCTACAATGAGCAGTTCTTC.

The rearrangement joins TRBV11-2 to TRBJ2-1; no clear D gene. This CDR3 comprises 16 residues. The V end was cut by 0 bases, the J end by 2 bases, with 11 bases between. The V gene's germline CDR1 is SGHAT and CDR2 FQNNGV. CDR3 loop: CASSLERNPTYNEQFF. In nucleotides, the CDR3 is TGTGCCAGCAGCTTAGAGCGGAACCCCACCTACAATGAGCAGTTCTTC.

This clone came up a few times. CDR3 coding DNA: TGTGCCAGCAGTGAAGAAGAACACAGTGAAGCTTTCTTT. It codes for CASSEEEHSEAFF. V and J are TRBV6-5 and TRBJ1-1; D uncertain. The CDR3 runs to 13 residues. Trimming stripped 5 bases from V and 7 bases from J, with 14 bases between. From germline, CDR1 is MNHEY and CDR2 SVGAGI.

This chain links TRBV15 with TRBJ2-7, with TRBD1 matching over 7 bases. Germline V gene lookup returns CDR1 LNHNV and CDR2 YYDKDF (reference sequence). CDR3 size: 15 residues. The V segment lost 3 bases and the J segment 2 bases; nucleotides outside the gene matches: 7. CDR3: CATSSPGQLTYEQYF. CDR3 bases: TGTGCCACCAGCAGCCCGGGACAGTTAACCTACGAGCAGTACTTC.

V gene TRBV7-9 combines with J gene TRBJ2-1; D is possibly TRBD2 (5 bases). Between the trimmed V and J ends, which lost 3 bases and 2 bases, there was a span of 11 bases. This CDR3 is 15 amino acids long. Germline CDR1 is SEHNR and CDR2 is FQNEAQ (reference sequence). This chain's CDR3 is CASSLVAGPYNEQFF. The CDR3 nucleotides are TGTGCCAGCAGCTTGGTGGCGGGTCCCTACAATGAGCAGTTCTTC.

This chain links TRBV27 with TRBJ2-5, with D uncertain. The CDR3 length is 15 residues. Trimming left V 0 bases short and J 5 bases short, with 13 bases between. Germline V gene sequence: CDR1 MNHEY, CDR2 SMNVEV (reference sequence). CDR3 nucleotides: TGTGCCAGCAGTTTATCCGACCCAAAGAGGGAGACCCAGTACTTC. Protein product: CASSLSDPKRETQYF.

The rearrangement joins TRBV5-6 to TRBJ1-3; D is unresolved. Between the trimmed V and J ends, which lost 4 bases and 2 bases, there was a span of 13 bases. The CDR3 loop spans 15 amino acids. Germline lookup yields CDR1 SGHDT and CDR2 YYEEEE. CDR3 loop: CASSLPTGAGNTIYF. In nucleotides, the CDR3 is TGTGCCAGCAGCCTCCCCACGGGTGCTGGAAACACCATATATTTT.

The gene calls are TRBV10-2 and TRBJ2-7; D is unresolved. This CDR3 region has 12 residues. The V end lost 6 bases, the J end lost 0 bases, and 6 bases lay between the germline ends. Germline V gene data show CDR1 as WSHSY and CDR2 as SAAADI. The CDR3, as DNA: TGCGCCAGCAGGACACCCTCCTACGAGCAGTACTTC. This translates into CASRTPSYEQYF.

The CDR3 loop reads CASSEGWGLNEKLFF. DNA of the CDR3: TGTGCCAGCAGTGAAGGATGGGGCTTGAATGAAAAACTGTTTTTT. This chain connects TRBV6-1 to TRBJ1-4; D is perhaps TRBD1 (5 bases). CDR1 and CDR2 (germline): MNHNS, SASEGT. Between the trimmed V and J ends, which lost 1 base and 5 bases, there was a span of 11 bases. The CDR3 runs 15 residues.